Included here is one T cell receptor beta chain sequence, with context. Original data processing: The authors estimated nucleated cell counts from reference gene primer amplification. The method was immunoSEQ multiplex PCR; TCRdb's version includes in-frame clones alone and lacks a portion of them. For V, J and clone size, that table is used; D and trimming come from the DNA. Of hundreds of thousands of clones detected, approximately 80% appear once; the ten largest clones hold 15% to 20%. The data are from a study of blood T cell repertoires in COVID-19. The source of this sequence is a man aged 30 to 45 with active or convalescent COVID-19. The sample taken for sequencing was peripheral blood.

The DNA of the CDR3 is TGTGCCAGCGGGCTTACTGTAGATTCACCCCTCCACTTT. Amino acid sequence: CASGLTVDSPLHF. The gene calls are TRBV11-2 and TRBJ1-6; no definite D call. Germline CDR1 is SGHAT and CDR2 is FQNNGV. V dropped 8 bases and J dropped 8 bases, with 13 bases sitting between them. The CDR3 contains 13 residues.